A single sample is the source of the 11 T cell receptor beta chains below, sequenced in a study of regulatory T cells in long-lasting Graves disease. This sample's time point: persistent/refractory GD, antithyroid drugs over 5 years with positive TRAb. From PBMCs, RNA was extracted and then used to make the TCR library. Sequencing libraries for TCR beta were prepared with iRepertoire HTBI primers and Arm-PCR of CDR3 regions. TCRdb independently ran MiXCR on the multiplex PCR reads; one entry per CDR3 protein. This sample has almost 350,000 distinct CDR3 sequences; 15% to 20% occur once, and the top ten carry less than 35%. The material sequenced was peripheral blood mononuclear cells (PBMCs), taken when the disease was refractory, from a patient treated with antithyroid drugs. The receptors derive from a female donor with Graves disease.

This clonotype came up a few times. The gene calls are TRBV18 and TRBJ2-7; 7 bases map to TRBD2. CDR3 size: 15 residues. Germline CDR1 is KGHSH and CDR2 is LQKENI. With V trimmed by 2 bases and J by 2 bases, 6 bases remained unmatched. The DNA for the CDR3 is TGTGCCAGCTCACCAAGGATGGGACTAACCTACGAGCAGTACTTC. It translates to CASSPRMGLTYEQYF.

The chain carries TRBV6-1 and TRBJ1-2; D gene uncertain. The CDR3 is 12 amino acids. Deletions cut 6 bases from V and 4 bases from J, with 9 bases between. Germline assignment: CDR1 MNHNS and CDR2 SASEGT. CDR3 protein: CASRAMGYGYTF. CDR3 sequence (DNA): TGTGCCAGCAGGGCGATGGGCTATGGCTACACCTTC.

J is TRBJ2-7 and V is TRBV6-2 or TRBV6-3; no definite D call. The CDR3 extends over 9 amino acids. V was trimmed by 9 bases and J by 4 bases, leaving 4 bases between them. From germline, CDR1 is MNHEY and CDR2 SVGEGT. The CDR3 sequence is CASKYEQYF. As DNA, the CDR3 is TGTGCCAGTAAATACGAGCAGTACTTC.

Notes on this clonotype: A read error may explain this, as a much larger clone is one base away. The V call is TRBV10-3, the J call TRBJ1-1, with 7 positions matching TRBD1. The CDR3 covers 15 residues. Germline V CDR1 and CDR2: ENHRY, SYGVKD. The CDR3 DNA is TGTGCCATCAGTGAGGTGCAGGGGGTAGGCACTGGAGCTTTCTTT. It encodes CAISEVQGVGTGAFF.

The CDR3 DNA follows: TGTGCCACCAGCAGATTAGCGACAGAAGAGACCCAGTACTTC. Protein: CATSRLATEETQYF. This chain links TRBV15 with TRBJ2-5; D is tentatively TRBD1 or TRBD2 (5 bases each). CDR3 size: 14 residues. The germline CDR1 and CDR2 sequences are LNHNV and YYDKDF (reference sequence). Trimming removed 2 bases from V and 3 bases from J, with 10 bases in between.

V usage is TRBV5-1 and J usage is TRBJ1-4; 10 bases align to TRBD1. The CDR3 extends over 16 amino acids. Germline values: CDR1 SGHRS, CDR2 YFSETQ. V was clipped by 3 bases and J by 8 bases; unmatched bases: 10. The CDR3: CASSSLPGQGWEKLFF. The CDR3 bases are TGCGCCAGCAGCTCTCTGCCGGGACAGGGGTGGGAAAAACTGTTTTTT.

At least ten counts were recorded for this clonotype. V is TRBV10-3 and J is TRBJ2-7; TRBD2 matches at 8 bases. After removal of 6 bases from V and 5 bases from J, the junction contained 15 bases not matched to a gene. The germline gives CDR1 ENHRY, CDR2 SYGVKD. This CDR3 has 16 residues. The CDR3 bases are TGTGCCATCAGGGACCCGGGAGGGGGGGCCTTCGACGAGCAGTACTTC. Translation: CAIRDPGGGAFDEQYF.

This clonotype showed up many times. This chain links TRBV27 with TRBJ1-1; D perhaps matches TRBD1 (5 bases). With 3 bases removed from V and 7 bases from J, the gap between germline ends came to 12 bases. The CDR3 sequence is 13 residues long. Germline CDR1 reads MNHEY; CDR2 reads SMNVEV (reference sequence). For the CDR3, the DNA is TGTGCCAGCAGTTTGGGGGTCGTGGGTGAAGCTTTCTTT. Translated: CASSLGVVGEAFF.

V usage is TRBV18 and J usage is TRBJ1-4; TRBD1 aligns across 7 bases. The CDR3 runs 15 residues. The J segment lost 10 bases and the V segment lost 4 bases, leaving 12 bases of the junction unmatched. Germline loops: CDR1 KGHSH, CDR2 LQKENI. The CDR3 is CASSQTGTADGKLFF. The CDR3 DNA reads TGTGCCAGCTCACAAACCGGGACAGCCGACGGAAAACTGTTTTTT.

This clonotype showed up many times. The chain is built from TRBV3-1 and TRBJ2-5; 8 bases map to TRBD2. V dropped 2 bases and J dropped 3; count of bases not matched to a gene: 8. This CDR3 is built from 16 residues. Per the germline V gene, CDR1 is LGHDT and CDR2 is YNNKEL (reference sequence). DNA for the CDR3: TGTGCCAGCAGCCAAAGTCTCTCGCGGGGGGAAGAGACCCAGTACTTC. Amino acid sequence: CASSQSLSRGEETQYF.

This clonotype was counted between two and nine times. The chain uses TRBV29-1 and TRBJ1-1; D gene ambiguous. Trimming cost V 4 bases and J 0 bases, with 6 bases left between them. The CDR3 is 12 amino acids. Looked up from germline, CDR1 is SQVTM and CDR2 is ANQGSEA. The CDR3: CSVGRMNTEAFF. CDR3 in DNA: TGCAGCGTTGGACGGATGAACACTGAAGCTTTCTTT.